This is a list of T cell receptor beta chains from one sample in a study of cytomegalovirus exposure and HLA in healthy donors. The protocol was immunoSEQ multiplex PCR, while the TCRdb copy is restricted to in-frame clones and leaves out a portion. The repertoire holds about 130,000 clones, with over 70% as singletons. The material sequenced was PBMCs. The receptor source for this set is a woman aged 40-49 years in good health and CMV-seropositive. Both conserved end residues are part of each CDR3. The D gene is left open where the match is weak. Rows may omit the clone size; those that give it use once, few, many or a size class.

V	size	J	D	CDR3	DNA
TRBV5-1	-	TRBJ1-1	-	CASSLEIRQGDTEAFF	TGCGCCAGCAGCTTGGAGATCCGACAAGGGGACACTGAAGCTTTCTTT
TRBV28	once	TRBJ2-1	TRBD2	CASSYGGTSGSRDEQFF	TGTGCCAGCAGTTACGGAGGGACTAGCGGGAGCAGGGATGAGCAGTTCTTC
TRBV29-1	few	TRBJ2-1	TRBD2	CSVEGIAGVPRNEQFF	TGCAGCGTTGAAGGTATAGCGGGAGTCCCACGGAATGAGCAGTTCTTC
TRBV5-1	-	TRBJ1-1	-	CASSLRQGNTEAFF	TGCGCCAGCAGCTTGCGGCAGGGGAACACTGAAGCTTTCTTT
TRBV6-5	-	TRBJ1-5	-	CASRGDHQPQHF	TGTGCCAGCAGGGGAGACCATCAGCCCCAGCATTTT
TRBV6-1	-	TRBJ2-7	-	CASSTNRVTYEQYF	TGTGCCAGCAGTACTAACAGGGTCACCTACGAGCAGTACTTC
TRBV7-6	-	TRBJ2-3	TRBD2	CASSPRAGTSGLTDTQYF	TGTGCCAGCAGCCCGCGGGCCGGGACTAGCGGCTTGACAGATACGCAGTATTTT
TRBV2	few	TRBJ1-6	TRBD1	CASSEGTGGSYNSPLHF	TGTGCCAGCAGTGAAGGGACAGGGGGCTCCTATAATTCACCCCTCCACTTT
TRBV7-2	few	TRBJ1-2	TRBD1	CASSLGQGARGYTF	TGTGCCAGCAGCTTAGGGCAGGGGGCGCGAGGCTACACCTTC
TRBV9	once	TRBJ2-3	-	CASSGSSDTQYF	TGTGCCAGCAGCGGGAGTTCAGATACGCAGTATTTT
TRBV5-5	-	TRBJ1-6	TRBD1	CASSLSGHRGPGGSPLHF	TGTGCCAGCAGCTTATCGGGGCACCGGGGCCCAGGGGGTTCACCCCTCCACTTT
TRBV5-8	-	TRBJ2-7	-	CASSLVRYEQYF	TGTGCCAGCAGCTTGGTGCGTTACGAGCAGTACTTC
TRBV20-1	-	TRBJ2-7	-	CSARTGREQYF	TGCAGTGCTAGAACAGGAAGGGAGCAGTACTTC
TRBV2	few	TRBJ2-4	TRBD2	CASRGLANIQYF	TGTGCCAGCCGCGGACTAGCAAACATTCAGTACTTC
TRBV7-3	-	TRBJ2-1	TRBD2	CASSSTSGGPRNEQFF	TGTGCCAGCAGCTCCACTAGCGGGGGCCCTAGGAATGAGCAGTTCTTC
TRBV6-5	-	TRBJ2-5	-	CASSYSGPTEETQYF	TGTGCCAGCAGTTACTCTGGGCCTACCGAAGAGACCCAGTACTTC
TRBV28	-	TRBJ1-1	TRBD1	CASTKAGGLRTEAFF	TGTGCCAGCACCAAGGCAGGGGGCTTGCGGACTGAAGCTTTCTTT
TRBV10-2	-	TRBJ2-7	-	CASSVHYEQYF	TGCGCCAGCAGTGTACATTACGAGCAGTACTTC
TRBV28	-	TRBJ2-3	TRBD1	CASSPRQGWTDTQYF	TGTGCCAGCAGCCCTCGACAGGGGTGGACAGATACGCAGTATTTT
TRBV7-3	-	TRBJ2-7	-	CASSLMRGGTYEQYF	TGTGCCAGCAGCTTAATGAGGGGAGGAACCTACGAGCAGTACTTC
TRBV19	once	TRBJ2-2	-	CASSYQSNTGELFF	TGTGCCAGTAGCTACCAATCGAACACCGGGGAGCTGTTTTTT
TRBV11-3	few	TRBJ1-1	TRBD1	CASRSGGAGTEAFF	TGTGCCAGCAGGTCAGGGGGCGCGGGGACTGAAGCTTTCTTT
TRBV30	once	TRBJ1-1	-	CALRGSAEAFF	TGTGCCCTCAGGGGTAGCGCTGAAGCTTTCTTT
TRBV11-3	once	TRBJ2-1	TRBD2	CASSESGGVINEQFF	TGTGCCAGCAGCGAGAGCGGGGGGGTAATCAATGAGCAGTTCTTC
TRBV11-1	-	TRBJ2-2	TRBD2	CASSLTPGGGPTGELFF	TGTGCCAGCAGCTTAACCCCTGGCGGGGGGCCCACCGGGGAGCTGTTTTTT
TRBV7-3	-	TRBJ2-1	TRBD2	CASSPRTSGHEQFF	TGTGCCAGCAGCCCGAGGACTAGCGGGCATGAGCAGTTCTTC
TRBV14	-	TRBJ1-5	TRBD1	CASSPGQVRNQPQHF	TGTGCCAGCAGCCCAGGACAGGTGCGTAATCAGCCCCAGCATTTT
TRBV6-6	few	TRBJ1-1	-	CASSPLGQGNTEAFF	TGTGCCAGCAGTCCCCTGGGGCAGGGGAACACTGAAGCTTTCTTT
TRBV5-6	-	TRBJ2-6	TRBD1	CASSGGQVLLGANVLTF	TGTGCCAGCAGCGGAGGACAGGTGCTCTTGGGAGCCAACGTCCTGACTTTC
TRBV7-3	-	TRBJ2-1	-	CASSLQRYNEQFF	TGTGCCAGCAGCTTACAGCGCTACAATGAGCAGTTCTTC
TRBV6-5	few	TRBJ1-1	TRBD1	CAFSGQGNTEAFF	TGTGCTTTCTCGGGACAGGGGAACACTGAAGCTTTCTTT
TRBV4-3	-	TRBJ2-7	TRBD1	CASSQETGDYYEQYF	TGCGCCAGCAGCCAAGAAACAGGGGATTACTACGAGCAGTACTTC
TRBV6-1	once	TRBJ2-7	-	CASTATPDREQYF	TGTGCCAGCACAGCGACTCCCGATAGGGAGCAGTACTTC
TRBV5-1	-	TRBJ1-1	-	CASSLTGPNTEAFF	TGCGCCAGCAGCTTAACAGGGCCGAACACTGAAGCTTTCTTT